Sequencing of this T cell receptor (beta chain) was carried out in a study of blood T cell repertoires in COVID-19. Study overall: The United States, Italy and Spain supplied acute and convalescent COVID-19 samples.

Trimming removed 6 bases from V and 10 bases from J, with 10 bases in between. From germline, CDR1 is MDHEN and CDR2 SYDVKM. The CDR3 consists of 11 residues. Libraries were prepared by immunoSEQ multiplex PCR; TCRdb keeps only in-frame clonotypes and omits some of them. The sample consists of fewer than 350,000 clones, roughly 85% of them appearing once. This sequence joins TRBV28 and TRBJ1-5, with unresolved D. The TCR comes from a woman aged 40 to 49 who had recovered from COVID-19. The sample comprised PBMCs or T cells enriched from blood (not recorded which). Here the CDR3 reads CASSPVTPQHF. The CDR3 nucleotides are TGTGCCAGCAGCCCCGTGACACCCCAGCATTTT.